Detailed here is one T cell receptor (beta chain). The CDR3 consists of 16 residues. V lost 4 bases to trimming and J lost 3 bases; unmatched junction nucleotides: 9. Germline CDR1 and CDR2: SEHNR and FQNEAQ (reference sequence). In the original analysis: Estimation of nucleated cell counts was performed using reference gene primer amplification. Measured with immunoSEQ multiplex PCR; TCRdb has only the in-frame clones, and not every one. V and J calls and clone size follow that table, whereas D and trimming were derived from the DNA. Here the sample spans 130,000 to 150,000 clones, over 70% being singletons. These data come from a study of blood T cell repertoires in COVID-19. As for the study in general: Samples taken during acute and convalescent COVID-19 were collected in the United States, Italy and Spain. T cells, B-cell-depleted T cells, or PBMCs supplied cDNA or gDNA.

The chain is built from TRBV7-9 and TRBJ2-3, with 8 bases identical to TRBD2. The receptor was isolated from a woman aged 55-75 years with acute or convalescent COVID-19. Sequenced input: peripheral blood. In DNA form, the CDR3 reads TGTGCCAGCAGCTACGGTAGCGGGGACCTGACAGATACGCAGTATTTT. It is translated as CASSYGSGDLTDTQYF.